The clone carrying this TCR beta chain has just one count. How the authors handled the data: Cell counts per sample came from amplifying reference gene primers. Sequencing was performed with immunoSEQ multiplex PCR; in TCRdb, only in-frame clones are kept and a portion is missing. V and J calls plus clone size are reproduced from that table; the DNA served to infer D and trimming. Of about 71,000 clones listed, about nine tenths were seen once; the top ten hold 5% to 5.5%. The data derive from a study of blood T cell repertoires in COVID-19. Study details: Samples representing acute and convalescent COVID-19 were sourced from the United States, Italy and Spain.

The receptor comes from a woman between 18 and 29 years old with acute or convalescent COVID-19. The sequencing input was peripheral blood.

CDR3 region: CASSQFLNEKLFF. The CDR3 coding sequence is TGTGCCAGCAGCCAGTTTTTAAATGAAAAACTGTTTTTT. J is TRBJ1-4 and V is TRBV14; D not certain. The CDR3 covers 13 residues. The germline CDR1 and CDR2 sequences are SGHDN and FVKESK. V was trimmed by 3 bases and J by 5 bases, leaving 7 bases between them. Supplemented by reference TRBV14 and TRBJ1-4, the full variable domain reads EAGVTQFPSHSVIEKGQTVTLRCDPISGHDNLYWYRRVMGKEIKFLLHFVKESKQDESGMPNNRFLAERTGGTYSTLKVQPAELEDSGVYFCASSQFLNEKLFFGSGTQLSVL.